This T cell receptor (beta chain) was retrieved from a study of blood T cell repertoires in COVID-19. Study information: PBMCs, B-cell-depleted T cells, or T cells provided the cDNA or gDNA that made up the material.

The CDR3 has 17 residues. Germline CDR1 is SGHAT and CDR2 is FQNNGV. V lost 7 bases and J lost 2; bases outside the gene matches: 14. Only in-frame clones appear in the TCRdb table, and some are missing; sequencing was by immunoSEQ multiplex PCR. The sample gives approximately 75,000 clones, over 65% of which show up once; 2% to 3% is in the top ten. The sequence derives from a human donor with acute or convalescent COVID-19. The donor label of this sample is uncertain. Input material: peripheral blood. The chain uses TRBV11-2 and TRBJ2-5, with 9 nucleotides matching TRBD2. The CDR3 coding sequence is TGTGCCAGCACCCAATTGCATAGCGGGAGATCACAAGAGACCCAGTACTTC. As protein: CASTQLHSGRSQETQYF.